This T cell receptor (beta chain) was recovered during a study of shared clonotypes between healthy human individuals. Turning to the study itself: A couple of women and a few men aged 18 to 49 made up the donors.

What was sequenced on ten immunoSEQ deep assay plates was unsorted PBMC DNA. The authors' processing: Owing to the provision of junction-only sequences devoid of quality scores by immunoSEQ, filtering differed. TCRdb's copy holds only in-frame clones and misses some; the assay was immunoSEQ multiplex PCR. V, J and clone size reflect that table, while D and trimming were determined from the DNA. Found here are fewer than 700,000 clones, roughly four fifths of them singletons; the top ten hold about 11%. J was trimmed by 7 bases and V by 5 bases; bases with no gene match: 10. This CDR3 contains 15 residues. CDR1 and CDR2 from the germline V gene are SGHTA and FQGNSA. Without sorting, samples used about 90 million PBMCs for genomic DNA.

The sequencing sample was made of PBMCs. V usage is TRBV7-2 and J usage is TRBJ2-2; 7 nucleotides match TRBD2. This receptor was taken from a middle-aged woman in good health. Some clones in this sample may be carry-over from other donors' samples. CDR3 sequence: CASSPTLAMVGELFF. CDR3 coding DNA: TGTGCCAGCAGCCCCACACTAGCGATGGTCGGGGAGCTGTTTTTT.